This T cell receptor (beta chain) came from a study of Ad26.COV2.S vaccination and SARS-CoV-2 variants. Background on the study: Ad26.COV2.S was injected intramuscularly once or twice, 56 days apart.

Sample treatment: approximately 18 received Ad26.COV2.S at low or high dose, single or two shots; 5 received placebo; per-sample allocation not given. The investigators took samples on day 63 after the first vaccine or placebo injection. Here immunoSEQ multiplex PCR was the method, and the copy in TCRdb shows in-frame clones only, minus some. The sample lists almost 400,000 clones; about 91% were seen once. The sequenced sample was peripheral blood, obtained in a trial of Ad26.COV2.S vaccine versus placebo. The TCR sequence derives from a person aged 18-60 years who received the Ad26.COV2.S COVID-19 vaccine or a placebo.

The CDR3 spells CATSARGSEKLFF. CDR3 sequence (DNA): TGTGCCACCAGTGCACGCGGCAGTGAAAAACTGTTTTTT. This chain connects TRBV24-1 to TRBJ1-4, with D unresolved. Trimming took off 5 bases at V and 7 bases at J, with 10 bases between the two ends. Germline V gene sequence: CDR1 KGHDR, CDR2 SFDVKD. CDR3 size: 13 residues.